These T cell receptor beta chains were read from a single sample in a study of blood T cell repertoires in COVID-19. TCRdb keeps only in-frame clones here, not all; method: immunoSEQ multiplex PCR. The sample has 200,000 to 250,000 clones; 80% to 95% are singletons. The source material was peripheral blood. These TCRs come from a man aged 25 to 40 with COVID-19, enrolled during active disease. The CDR3 runs from the conserved cysteine through the conserved F or W. Each record gives: D gene, V gene, clone size, J gene, CDR3 protein, CDR3 DNA. The D gene is left open where the match is weak. Rows give clone size only sometimes, using once, few, many, or a class for an expanded clone.

D: TRBD1
V: TRBV19
size: -
J: TRBJ1-5
CDR3: CASSIDQRGQGGYQPQHF
DNA: TGTGCCAGTAGTATAGATCAGAGGGGACAGGGGGGGTATCAGCCCCAGCATTTT

D: TRBD1
V: TRBV24-1
size: -
J: TRBJ1-5
CDR3: CATSDFGTGNQPQHF
DNA: TGTGCCACCAGTGATTTTGGGACAGGGAATCAGCCCCAGCATTTT

D: TRBD1
V: TRBV4-1
size: few
J: TRBJ1-5
CDR3: CASSQGGGTGVDGNQPQHF
DNA: TGCGCCAGCAGCCAGGGGGGCGGGACAGGGGTCGATGGCAATCAGCCCCAGCATTTT

D: TRBD1
V: TRBV2
size: -
J: TRBJ1-3
CDR3: CASSDRPVGTGRSGNTIYF
DNA: TGTGCCAGCAGTGACCGGCCGGTGGGGACAGGCCGCTCTGGAAACACCATATATTTT

D: TRBD1
V: TRBV4-1
size: -
J: TRBJ1-3
CDR3: CASSRPGTGYGNTIYF
DNA: TGCGCCAGCAGCCGTCCCGGGACAGGGTATGGAAACACCATATATTTT

D: TRBD1
V: TRBV19
size: once
J: TRBJ2-7
CDR3: CASSIGTVSAYEQYF
DNA: TGTGCCAGTAGTATCGGGACAGTGTCGGCATACGAGCAGTACTTC

D: -
V: TRBV6-2/TRBV6-3
size: -
J: TRBJ1-2
CDR3: CASSSSPVYGYTF
DNA: TGTGCCAGCAGCTCCTCGCCGGTCTATGGCTACACCTTC

D: TRBD1
V: TRBV19
size: -
J: TRBJ1-3
CDR3: CASSIQGAPGNTIYF
DNA: TGTGCCAGTAGCATCCAGGGGGCGCCTGGAAACACCATATATTTT

D: -
V: TRBV6-1
size: -
J: TRBJ1-2
CDR3: CASSEYNDNYGYTF
DNA: TGTGCCAGCAGTGAATACAACGATAACTATGGCTACACCTTC

D: TRBD2
V: TRBV24-1
size: -
J: TRBJ2-3
CDR3: CATSDPGEAGGKDTQYF
DNA: TGTGCCACCAGTGATCCGGGAGAAGCGGGGGGAAAGGATACGCAGTATTTT

D: -
V: TRBV19
size: -
J: TRBJ1-1
CDR3: CASSIGPGNTEAFF
DNA: TGTGCCAGTAGTATAGGGCCAGGGAACACTGAAGCTTTCTTT

D: -
V: TRBV2
size: -
J: TRBJ2-7
CDR3: CASSEEGIRNEQYF
DNA: TGTGCCAGCAGTGAGGAGGGAATAAGGAACGAGCAGTACTTC

D: -
V: TRBV29-1
size: -
J: TRBJ1-1
CDR3: CSVGTEKNTEAFF
DNA: TGCAGCGTTGGGACAGAGAAGAACACTGAAGCTTTCTTT

D: TRBD1
V: TRBV6-5
size: once
J: TRBJ2-5
CDR3: CASRPGTDPETQYF
DNA: TGTGCCAGCAGACCCGGGACAGACCCAGAGACCCAGTACTTC

D: TRBD1
V: TRBV3-1/TRBV3-2
size: -
J: TRBJ1-1
CDR3: CASSQDFTGGTEAFF
DNA: TGTGCCAGCAGCCAAGATTTCACAGGGGGCACTGAAGCTTTCTTT

D: TRBD1
V: TRBV3-1/TRBV3-2
size: -
J: TRBJ1-1
CDR3: CASSHPSGTGNMNTEAFF
DNA: TGTGCCAGCAGCCACCCCTCCGGGACAGGGAACATGAACACTGAAGCTTTCTTT

D: -
V: TRBV5-4
size: -
J: TRBJ1-1
CDR3: CASSPGSIGRNTEAFF
DNA: TGTGCCAGCAGCCCCGGATCAATTGGGCGGAACACTGAAGCTTTCTTT